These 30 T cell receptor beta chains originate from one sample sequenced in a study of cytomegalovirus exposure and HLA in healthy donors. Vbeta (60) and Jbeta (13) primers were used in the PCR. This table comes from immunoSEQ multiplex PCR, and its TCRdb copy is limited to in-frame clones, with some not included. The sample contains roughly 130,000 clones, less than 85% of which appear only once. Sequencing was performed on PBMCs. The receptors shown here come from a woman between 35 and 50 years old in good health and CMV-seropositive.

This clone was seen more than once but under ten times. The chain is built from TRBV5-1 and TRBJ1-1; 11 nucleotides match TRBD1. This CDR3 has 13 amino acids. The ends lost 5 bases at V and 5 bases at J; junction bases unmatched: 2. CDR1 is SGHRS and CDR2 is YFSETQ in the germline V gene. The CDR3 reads CASSRDRGTEAFF. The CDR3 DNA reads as TGCGCCAGCAGTAGGGACAGGGGGACTGAAGCTTTCTTT.

CDR3 loop: CASSGGQVVTDTQYF. The CDR3 DNA follows: TGTGCCAGTTCAGGGGGCCAGGTGGTGACAGATACGCAGTATTTT. V is TRBV7-2 and J is TRBJ2-3, with 8 positions matching TRBD1. Germline assignment: CDR1 SGHTA and CDR2 FQGNSA. The length of the CDR3 is 15 residues. J was trimmed by 3 bases and V by 9 bases; bases with no gene match: 11.

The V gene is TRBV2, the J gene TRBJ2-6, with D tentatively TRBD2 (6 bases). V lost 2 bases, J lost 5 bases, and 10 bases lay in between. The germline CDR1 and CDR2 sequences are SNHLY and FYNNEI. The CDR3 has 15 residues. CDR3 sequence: CASSETAGRANVLTF. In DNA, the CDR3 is TGTGCCAGCAGTGAAACCGCGGGAAGGGCCAACGTCCTGACTTTC.

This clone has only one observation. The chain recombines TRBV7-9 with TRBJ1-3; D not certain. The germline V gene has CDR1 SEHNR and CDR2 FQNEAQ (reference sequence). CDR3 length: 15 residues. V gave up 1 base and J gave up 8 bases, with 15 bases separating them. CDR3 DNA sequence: TGTGCCAGCAGCTTAGACCGGGAGCGGAGATACACCATATATTTT. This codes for CASSLDRERRYTIYF.

For the CDR3, the DNA is TGCGCCAGCAGCTTGGTGTGGGAGGGCAACTACGAGCAGTACTTC. Its translation is CASSLVWEGNYEQYF. J is TRBJ2-7 and V is TRBV5-1; 7 bases align to TRBD2. Trimming took 0 bases from V and 3 from J; bases not matched to a gene: 6. Germline CDR1 and CDR2: SGHRS and YFSETQ. CDR3 length: 15 residues.

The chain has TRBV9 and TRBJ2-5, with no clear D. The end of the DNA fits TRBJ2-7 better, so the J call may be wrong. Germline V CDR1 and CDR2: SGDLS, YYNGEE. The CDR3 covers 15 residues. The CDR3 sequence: CASSVVDSPTYEQYF. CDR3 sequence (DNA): TGTGCCAGCAGCGTAGTCGATAGCCCAACCTACGAGCAGTACTTC.

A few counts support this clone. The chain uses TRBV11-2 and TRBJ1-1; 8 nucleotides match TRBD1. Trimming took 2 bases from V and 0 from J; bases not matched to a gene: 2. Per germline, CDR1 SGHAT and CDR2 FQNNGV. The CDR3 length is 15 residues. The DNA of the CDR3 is TGTGCCAGCAGCTTAAGGACAGGGATGAACACTGAAGCTTTCTTT. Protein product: CASSLRTGMNTEAFF.

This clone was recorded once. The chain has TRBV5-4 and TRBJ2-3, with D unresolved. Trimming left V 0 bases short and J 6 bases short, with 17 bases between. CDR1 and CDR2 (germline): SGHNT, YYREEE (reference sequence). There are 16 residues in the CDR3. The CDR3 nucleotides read TGTGCCAGCAGCTTGGATCGGCTAGTCGTTGGGGATACGCAGTATTTT. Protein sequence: CASSLDRLVVGDTQYF.

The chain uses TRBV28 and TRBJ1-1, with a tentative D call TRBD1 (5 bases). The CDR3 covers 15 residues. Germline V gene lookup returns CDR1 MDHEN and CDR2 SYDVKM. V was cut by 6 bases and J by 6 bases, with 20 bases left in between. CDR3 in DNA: TGTGCCAGCAGCCCCAATGGGGGGTGGGTGGCTGAAGCTTTCTTT. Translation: CASSPNGGWVAEAFF.

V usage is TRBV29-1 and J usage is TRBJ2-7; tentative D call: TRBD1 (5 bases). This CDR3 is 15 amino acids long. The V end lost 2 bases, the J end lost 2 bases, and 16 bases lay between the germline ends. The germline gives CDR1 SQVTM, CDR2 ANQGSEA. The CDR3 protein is CSVETLMGPPYEQYF. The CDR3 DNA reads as TGCAGCGTTGAAACCCTCATGGGGCCCCCCTACGAGCAGTACTTC.

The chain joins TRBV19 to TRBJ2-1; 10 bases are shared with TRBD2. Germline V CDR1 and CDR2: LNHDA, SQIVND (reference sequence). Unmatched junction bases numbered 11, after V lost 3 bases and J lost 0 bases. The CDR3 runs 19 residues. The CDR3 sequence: CASSIGASGGLFSYNEQFF. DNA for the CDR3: TGTGCCAGTAGTATCGGGGCTAGCGGGGGCCTTTTCTCCTACAATGAGCAGTTCTTC.

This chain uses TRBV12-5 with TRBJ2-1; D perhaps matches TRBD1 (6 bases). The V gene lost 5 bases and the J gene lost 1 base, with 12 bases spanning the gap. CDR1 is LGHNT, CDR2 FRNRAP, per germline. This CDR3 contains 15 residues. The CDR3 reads CASGAHGTSYNEQFF. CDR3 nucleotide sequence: TGTGCTAGTGGTGCCCATGGGACATCCTACAATGAGCAGTTCTTC.

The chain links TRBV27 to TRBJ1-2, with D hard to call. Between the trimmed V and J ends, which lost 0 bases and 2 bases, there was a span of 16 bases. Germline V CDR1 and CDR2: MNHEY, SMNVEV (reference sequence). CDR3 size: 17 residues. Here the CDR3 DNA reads TGTGCCAGCAGTTTATCGAGCTACGGGAGCGAAAACTATGGCTACACCTTC. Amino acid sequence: CASSLSSYGSENYGYTF.

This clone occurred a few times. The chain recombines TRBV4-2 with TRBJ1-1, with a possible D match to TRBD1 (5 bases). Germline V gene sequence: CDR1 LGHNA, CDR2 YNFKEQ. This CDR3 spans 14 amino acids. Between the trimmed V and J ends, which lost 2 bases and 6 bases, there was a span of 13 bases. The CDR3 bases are TGTGCCAGCAGCCAACGTACAGGTTTCTCTGAAGCTTTCTTT. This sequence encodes CASSQRTGFSEAFF.

The chain's CDR3 is CASSPGGAPSYEQYF. The CDR3 DNA reads TGTGCCAGCAGCCCGGGGGGGGCCCCCTCCTACGAGCAGTACTTC. This chain links TRBV28 with TRBJ2-7; the match to TRBD2 covers 8 bases. CDR1 MDHEN and CDR2 SYDVKM come from the germline V gene. The CDR3 runs to 15 residues. Trimming took 6 bases from V and 0 from J; bases not matched to a gene: 7.

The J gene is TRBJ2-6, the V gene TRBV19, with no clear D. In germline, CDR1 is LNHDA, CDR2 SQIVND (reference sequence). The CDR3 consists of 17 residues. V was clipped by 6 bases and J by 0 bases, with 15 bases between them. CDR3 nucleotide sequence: TGTGCCAGTAGCCGACACTTCGCTGTCTCTGGGGCCAACGTCCTGACTTTC. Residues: CASSRHFAVSGANVLTF.

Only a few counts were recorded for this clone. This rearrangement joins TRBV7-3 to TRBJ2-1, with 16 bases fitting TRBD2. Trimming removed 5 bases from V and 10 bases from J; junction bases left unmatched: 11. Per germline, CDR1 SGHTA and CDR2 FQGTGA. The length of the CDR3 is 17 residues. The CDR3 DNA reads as TGTGCCAGCAGCCGTCTATCGGGACTAGCGGGAGGGGGGGAGCAGTTCTTC. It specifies CASSRLSGLAGGGEQFF.

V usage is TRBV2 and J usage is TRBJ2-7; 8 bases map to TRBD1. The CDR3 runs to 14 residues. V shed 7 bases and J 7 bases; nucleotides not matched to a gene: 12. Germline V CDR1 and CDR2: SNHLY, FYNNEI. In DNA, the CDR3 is TGTGCCAGCACCTCGCCCAGGGGGCGTTTAGAGCAGTACTTC. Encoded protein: CASTSPRGRLEQYF.

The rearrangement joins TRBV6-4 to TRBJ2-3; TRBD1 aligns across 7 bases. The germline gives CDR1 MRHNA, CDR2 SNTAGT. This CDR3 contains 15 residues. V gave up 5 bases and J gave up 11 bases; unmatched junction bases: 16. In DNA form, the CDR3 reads TGTGCCAGCAGTCCGGACAGGATCTCCCTTGGTGGGCAGTATTTT. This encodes CASSPDRISLGGQYF.

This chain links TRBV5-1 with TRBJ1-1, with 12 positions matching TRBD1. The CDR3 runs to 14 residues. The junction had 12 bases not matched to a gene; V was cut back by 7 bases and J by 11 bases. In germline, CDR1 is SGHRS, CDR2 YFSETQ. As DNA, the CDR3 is TGCGCCAGCGCGCTCGGGACAGGGGGCCAATCGGCTTTCTTT. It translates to CASALGTGGQSAFF.

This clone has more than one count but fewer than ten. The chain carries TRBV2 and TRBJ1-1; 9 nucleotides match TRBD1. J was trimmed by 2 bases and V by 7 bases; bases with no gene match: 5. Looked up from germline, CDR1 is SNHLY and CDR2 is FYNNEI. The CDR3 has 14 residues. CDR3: CASNEGQGNTEAFF. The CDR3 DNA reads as TGTGCCAGCAACGAGGGACAGGGTAACACTGAAGCTTTCTTT.

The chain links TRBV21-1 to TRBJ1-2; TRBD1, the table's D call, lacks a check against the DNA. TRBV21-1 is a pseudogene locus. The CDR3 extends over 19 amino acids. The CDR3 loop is CASSKEGKIDQGFNYGYTF. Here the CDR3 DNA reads TGTGCCAGCAGCAAAGAAGGAAAGATAGATCAGGGGTTTAACTATGGCTACACCTTC.

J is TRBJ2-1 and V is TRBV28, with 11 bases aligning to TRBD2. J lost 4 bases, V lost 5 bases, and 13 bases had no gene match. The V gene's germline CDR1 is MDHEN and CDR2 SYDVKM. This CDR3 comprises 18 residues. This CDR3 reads CASSPQRVAGGSYNEQFF. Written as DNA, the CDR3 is TGTGCCAGCAGTCCCCAGAGGGTAGCGGGGGGGAGTTACAATGAGCAGTTCTTC.

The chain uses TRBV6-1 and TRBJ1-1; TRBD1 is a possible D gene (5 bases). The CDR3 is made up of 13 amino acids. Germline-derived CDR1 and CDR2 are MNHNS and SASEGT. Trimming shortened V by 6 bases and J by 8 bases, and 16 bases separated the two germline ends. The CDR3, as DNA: TGTGCCAGCAGGCTAGAAGGGGCTCTCGAAGCTTTCTTT. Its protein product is CASRLEGALEAFF.

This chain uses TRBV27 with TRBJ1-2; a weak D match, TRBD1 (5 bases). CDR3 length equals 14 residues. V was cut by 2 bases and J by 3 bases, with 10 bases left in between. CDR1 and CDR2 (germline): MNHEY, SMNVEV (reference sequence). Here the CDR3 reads CASSLMGGDYGYTF. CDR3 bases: TGTGCCAGCAGTTTAATGGGGGGAGACTATGGCTACACCTTC.

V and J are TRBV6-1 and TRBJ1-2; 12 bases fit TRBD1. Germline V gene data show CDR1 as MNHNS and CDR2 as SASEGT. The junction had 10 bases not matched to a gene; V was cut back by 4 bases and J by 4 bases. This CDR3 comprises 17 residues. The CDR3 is CASSASSGTGGSYGYTF. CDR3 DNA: TGTGCCAGCAGTGCTAGTTCCGGGACAGGGGGCAGCTATGGCTACACCTTC.

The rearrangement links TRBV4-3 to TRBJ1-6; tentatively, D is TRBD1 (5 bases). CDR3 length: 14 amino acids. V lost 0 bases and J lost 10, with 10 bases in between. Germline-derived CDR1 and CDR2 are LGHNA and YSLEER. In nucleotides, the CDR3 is TGCGCCAGCAGCCAAGAAGGGGCGCGGTCACCCCTCCACTTT. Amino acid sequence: CASSQEGARSPLHF.

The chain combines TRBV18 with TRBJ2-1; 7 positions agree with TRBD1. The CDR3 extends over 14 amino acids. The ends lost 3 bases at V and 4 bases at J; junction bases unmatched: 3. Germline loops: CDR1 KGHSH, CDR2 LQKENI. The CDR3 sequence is CASSPSTGYNEQFF. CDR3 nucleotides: TGTGCCAGCTCACCTTCGACAGGGTACAATGAGCAGTTCTTC.

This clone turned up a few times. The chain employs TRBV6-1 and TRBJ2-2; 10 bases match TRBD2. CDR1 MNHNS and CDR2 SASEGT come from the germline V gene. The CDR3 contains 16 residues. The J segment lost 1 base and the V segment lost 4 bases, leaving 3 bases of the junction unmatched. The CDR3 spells CASSVASGRNTGELFF. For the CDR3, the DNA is TGTGCCAGCAGTGTCGCTAGCGGGAGGAACACCGGGGAGCTGTTTTTT.

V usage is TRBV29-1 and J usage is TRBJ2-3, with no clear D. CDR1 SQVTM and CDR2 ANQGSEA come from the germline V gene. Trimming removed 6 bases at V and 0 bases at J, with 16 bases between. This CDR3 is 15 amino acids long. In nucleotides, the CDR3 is TGCAGCGTCGTCTTCTTTTTCCCTAGCACAGATACGCAGTATTTT. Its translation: CSVVFFFPSTDTQYF.